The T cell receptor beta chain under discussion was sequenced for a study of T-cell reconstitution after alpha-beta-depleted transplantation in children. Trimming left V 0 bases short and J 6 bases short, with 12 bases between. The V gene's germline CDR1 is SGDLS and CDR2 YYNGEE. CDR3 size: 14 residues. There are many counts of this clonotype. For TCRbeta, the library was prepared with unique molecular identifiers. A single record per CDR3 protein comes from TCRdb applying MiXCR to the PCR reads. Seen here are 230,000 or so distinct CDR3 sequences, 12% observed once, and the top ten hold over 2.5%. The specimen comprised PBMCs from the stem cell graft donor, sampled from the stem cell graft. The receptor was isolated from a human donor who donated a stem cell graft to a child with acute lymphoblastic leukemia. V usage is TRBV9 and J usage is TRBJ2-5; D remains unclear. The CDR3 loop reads CASSVEAQAKTQYF. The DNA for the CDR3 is TGTGCCAGCAGCGTAGAGGCTCAGGCCAAGACCCAGTACTTC.